The present TCR beta chain was sequenced within a study of T cell repertoires in cytomegalovirus infection. Study-level results: The response measured ex vivo was dominated by TCR beta clonotypes (HLA-C-restricted and CMV-specific). Using cumulative public TCR beta family frequency, the authors identified those who carried CMV together with the relevant HLA.

In its sample, this clonotype was seen a few times. Its specificity is unknown. Germline values: CDR1 MDHEN, CDR2 SYDVKM. The CDR3 totals 15 residues. After removal of 3 bases from V and 6 bases from J, the junction contained 7 bases not matched to a gene. TCRdb fed the reads into MiXCR, producing one record per CDR3 protein. The sample yields about 230,000 distinct CDR3 sequences, about 23% seen once. The TCR comes from a human donor in good health (CMV status not recorded). Some clones in this sample may be carry-over from other donors' samples. The chain recombines TRBV28 with TRBJ2-7; TRBD1 agrees at 11 bases. The sample comprised CD8+ T cells from PBMCs. CDR3 DNA sequence: TGTGCCAGCAGTTTCCTCGGACAGGGGGCTCTCGAGCAGTACTTC. Its translation: CASSFLGQGALEQYF.